The 26 T cell receptor beta chains listed next were all sequenced from one sample in a study of monozygotic twins with inflammatory bowel disease. TCRdb reprocessed the 5' RACE reads and stores each CDR3 protein as one record, lacking DNA. The repertoire table contains 300,000 to 350,000 distinct CDR3 sequences. The sequenced sample consisted of blood. These receptors were taken from a human donor with ulcerative colitis or Crohn's disease, or a healthy co-twin of an affected twin (not recorded which).

V usage is TRBV5-1 and J usage is TRBJ2-1; the D call of TRBD1 rests on TCRdb alone, since no DNA is present to check it. Germline loops: CDR1 SGHRS, CDR2 YFSETQ. The CDR3 loop spans 16 amino acids. The CDR3 region is CASIRFGGRGPNEQFF.

This rearrangement joins TRBV20-1 to TRBJ1-1; absent DNA, TCRdb's TRBD1 call cannot be checked. The CDR3 contains 15 residues. The germline CDR1 and CDR2 sequences are DFQATT and SNEGSKA (reference sequence). CDR3 residues: CSARLTGRVNTEAFF.

The rearrangement joins TRBV20-1 to TRBJ1-6; with no DNA, the TCRdb D assignment of TRBD1 cannot be verified. This CDR3 region has 16 residues. CDR1 is DFQATT, CDR2 SNEGSKA, per germline (reference sequence). The CDR3 sequence: CSASLLTGGFNSPLHF.

This chain joins TRBV29-1 and TRBJ1-4. Germline V gene sequence: CDR1 SQVTM, CDR2 ANQGSEA. The CDR3 consists of 13 residues. The CDR3: CSVDGFGGEKLFF.

V gene TRBV13 combines with J gene TRBJ2-5; TCRdb picks TRBD1, but there is no DNA to check that call. CDR1 is PRHDT, CDR2 FYEKMQ, per germline (reference sequence). The CDR3 runs 13 residues. CDR3 amino acids: CASSKAAGETQYF. The full variable domain, its missing parts supplied by reference TRBV13 and TRBJ2-5, is AAGVIQSPRHLIKEKRETATLKCYPIPRHDTVYWYQQGPGQDPQFLISFYEKMQSDKGSIPDRFSAQQFSDYHSELNMSSLELGDSALYFCASSKAAGETQYFGPGTRLLVL.

The chain joins TRBV5-1 to TRBJ2-1; TCRdb gives TRBD1 as the D gene, but with no DNA this cannot be confirmed. This CDR3 contains 15 residues. CDR1 and CDR2 from the germline V gene are SGHRS and YFSETQ. CDR3 sequence: CASSLAQGTYNEQFF.

V and J are TRBV7-9 and TRBJ2-7. Per germline, CDR1 SEHNR and CDR2 FQNEAQ (reference sequence). The CDR3 spans 11 residues. The CDR3 reads CASSFLAEQYF. Variable domain in full (rest from reference TRBV7-9 and TRBJ2-7): DTGVSQNPRHKITKRGQNVTFRCDPISEHNRLYWYRQTLGQGPEFLTYFQNEAQLEKSRLLSDRFSAERPKGSFSTLEIQRTEQGDSAMYLCASSFLAEQYFGPGTRLTVT.

V and J are TRBV29-1 and TRBJ2-1. Germline-derived CDR1 and CDR2 are SQVTM and ANQGSEA. This CDR3 is 12 amino acids long. The CDR3 sequence is CSVGADYNEQFF.

The rearrangement joins TRBV18 to TRBJ2-7. The CDR3 contains 12 residues. Germline lookup yields CDR1 KGHSH and CDR2 LQKENI. CDR3 loop: CASSQQGAEQYF.

The gene calls are TRBV4-2 and TRBJ1-2. Germline V lookup: CDR1 LGHNA, CDR2 YNFKEQ. This CDR3 spans 14 amino acids. The CDR3 region is CASSQVGLNYGYTF.

The chain has TRBV14 and TRBJ2-1; TCRdb's assignment of TRBD2 cannot be checked, as there is no DNA. This CDR3 is built from 12 residues. Germline V gene data show CDR1 as SGHDN and CDR2 as FVKESK. CDR3 sequence: CASSTSGVEQFF.

V usage is TRBV28 and J usage is TRBJ1-5; TCRdb's assignment of TRBD1 cannot be checked, as there is no DNA. The CDR3 is 15 amino acids. CDR1 MDHEN and CDR2 SYDVKM come from the germline V gene. The CDR3 loop is CASSPLGGAGQPQHF. Supplemented by reference TRBV28 and TRBJ1-5, the full variable domain reads DVKVTQSSRYLVKRTGEKVFLECVQDMDHENMFWYRQDPGLGLRLIYFSYDVKMKEKGDIPEGYSVSREKKERFSLILESASTNQTSMYLCASSPLGGAGQPQHFGDGTRLSIL.

The chain is built from TRBV30 and TRBJ2-7; the TCRdb call, TRBD2, lacks DNA for checking. This CDR3 has 14 residues. Per the germline V gene, CDR1 is GTSNPN and CDR2 is SVGIG (reference sequence). The CDR3 sequence is CAWTLGGPFYEQYF. The whole variable domain, remainder taken from reference TRBV30 and TRBJ2-7, is SQTIHQWPATLVQPVGSPLSLECTVEGTSNPNLYWYRQAAGRGLQLLFYSVGIGQISSEVPQNLSASRPQDRQFILSSKKLLLSDSGFYLCAWTLGGPFYEQYFGPGTRLTVT.

V usage is TRBV27 and J usage is TRBJ2-1; TCRdb lists TRBD2, though no DNA is available to test this call. Germline V gives CDR1 MNHEY, CDR2 SMNVEV (reference sequence). The CDR3 extends over 17 amino acids. The CDR3 spells CASSWASGASSYNEQFF.

This sequence joins TRBV20-1 and TRBJ2-1; TCRdb names TRBD2, which stays unverified in the absence of DNA. This CDR3 is built from 15 residues. Germline CDR1 DFQATT, CDR2 SNEGSKA (reference sequence). The CDR3 reads CSASQGLSSYNEQFF.

The chain links TRBV5-1 to TRBJ2-5. The V gene's germline CDR1 is SGHRS and CDR2 YFSETQ. The CDR3 runs to 14 residues. CDR3 sequence: CASSLGQLQETQYF.

This CDR3 reads CASSRGQQNGYTF. This chain joins TRBV4-1 and TRBJ1-2; with no DNA, the TCRdb D assignment of TRBD1 cannot be verified. The CDR3 length is 13 residues. Looked up from germline, CDR1 is MGHRA and CDR2 is YSYEKL.

The CDR3 loop is CASSAGGPLDTQYF. The chain joins TRBV10-1 to TRBJ2-3; the TCRdb call, TRBD1, lacks DNA for checking. CDR1 and CDR2 (germline): WNHNN, SYGVQD (reference sequence). This CDR3 contains 14 residues.

This CDR3 reads CASSPYTTIDHGPGESPLHF. V is TRBV18 and J is TRBJ1-6; without DNA, the TCRdb call of TRBD1 cannot be checked. The CDR3 contains 20 residues. Germline V gene sequence: CDR1 KGHSH, CDR2 LQKENI.

The chain employs TRBV28 and TRBJ1-1. The CDR3 has 11 residues. CDR1 and CDR2 from the germline V gene are MDHEN and SYDVKM. The CDR3 loop is CASSSFTEAFF.

The J gene is TRBJ2-7, the V gene TRBV30; as DNA is missing, the TRBD1 call by TCRdb cannot be tested. The CDR3 extends over 13 amino acids. Germline V gene sequence: CDR1 GTSNPN, CDR2 SVGIG (reference sequence). This CDR3 is CAPRTEETNEQYF. Together with reference TRBV30 and TRBJ2-7, the CDR3 gives the full variable domain: SQTIHQWPATLVQPVGSPLSLECTVEGTSNPNLYWYRQAAGRGLQLLFYSVGIGQISSEVPQNLSASRPQDRQFILSSKKLLLSDSGFYLCAPRTEETNEQYFGPGTRLTVT.

The chain is built from TRBV12-3 or TRBV12-4 and TRBJ2-1; TCRdb's D call, TRBD1, is unchecked because there is no DNA. The CDR3 covers 13 residues. This chain's CDR3 is CASSLPGGEEQFF.

The CDR3 region is CASSSSGGAPYNEQFF. The rearrangement joins TRBV5-1 to TRBJ2-1; the TRBD2 assignment by TCRdb is unverifiable without DNA. This CDR3 spans 16 amino acids. The V gene's germline CDR1 is SGHRS and CDR2 YFSETQ.

V and J are TRBV21-1 and TRBJ2-1; the D call of TRBD1 rests on TCRdb alone, since no DNA is present to check it. TRBV21-1 is classified as a pseudogene. CDR3 size: 16 residues. CDR3 loop: CASSKEVGRQYNEQFF.

This chain connects TRBV7-9 to TRBJ1-2; TCRdb proposes TRBD1, but this gene call is untestable without DNA. Germline V gene lookup returns CDR1 SEHNR and CDR2 FQNEAQ (reference sequence). CDR3 size: 14 residues. CDR3 amino acids: CASSLIGQGYGYTF.

This rearrangement joins TRBV19 to TRBJ1-4; TCRdb designates TRBD1, a call that cannot be tested without DNA. CDR1 is LNHDA and CDR2 is SQIVND in the germline V gene (reference sequence). The CDR3 length is 15 residues. The CDR3: CASSKPRGANEKLFF.